This T cell receptor (beta chain) comes out of a study of radiotherapy plus CTLA-4 blockade in lung cancer. Those with chemo-refractory metastatic non-small-cell lung cancer were treated with focal radiation combined with CTLA-4 blockade using ipilimumab. The germline V gene encodes CDR1 LGHNA and CDR2 YSLEER. After removal of 1 base from V and 1 base from J, the junction contained 6 bases not matched to a gene. This CDR3 spans 18 amino acids. The repertoire was sequenced with immunoSEQ multiplex PCR; TCRdb's copy has only in-frame clones and lacks some. The sample has 75,000 to 95,000 clones; approximately 75% are singletons.

This TCR derives from a human donor with non-small cell lung cancer that progressed on radiotherapy plus ipilimumab. The input for sequencing was peripheral blood, taken from a patient treated with radiotherapy plus ipilimumab. The J gene is TRBJ2-2, the V gene TRBV4-3; 10 positions match TRBD2. CDR3 amino acids: CASSQVLAGVGNTGELFF. CDR3 nucleotide sequence: TGCGCCAGCAGCCAAGTCCTAGCGGGGGTCGGGAACACCGGGGAGCTGTTTTTT.